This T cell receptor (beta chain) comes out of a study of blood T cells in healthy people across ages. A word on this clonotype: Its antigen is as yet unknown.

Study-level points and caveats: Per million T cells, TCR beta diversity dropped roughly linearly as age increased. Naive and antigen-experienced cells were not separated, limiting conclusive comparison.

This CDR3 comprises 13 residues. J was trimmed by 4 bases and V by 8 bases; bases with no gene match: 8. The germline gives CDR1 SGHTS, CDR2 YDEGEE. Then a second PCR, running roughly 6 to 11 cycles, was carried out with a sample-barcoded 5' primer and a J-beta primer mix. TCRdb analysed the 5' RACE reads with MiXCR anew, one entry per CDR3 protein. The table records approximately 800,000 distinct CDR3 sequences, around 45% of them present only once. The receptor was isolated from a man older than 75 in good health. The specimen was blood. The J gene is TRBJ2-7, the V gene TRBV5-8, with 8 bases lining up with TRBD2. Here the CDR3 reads CASRKSGRYEQYF. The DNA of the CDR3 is TGTGCCAGTAGGAAAAGCGGGAGATACGAGCAGTACTTC.